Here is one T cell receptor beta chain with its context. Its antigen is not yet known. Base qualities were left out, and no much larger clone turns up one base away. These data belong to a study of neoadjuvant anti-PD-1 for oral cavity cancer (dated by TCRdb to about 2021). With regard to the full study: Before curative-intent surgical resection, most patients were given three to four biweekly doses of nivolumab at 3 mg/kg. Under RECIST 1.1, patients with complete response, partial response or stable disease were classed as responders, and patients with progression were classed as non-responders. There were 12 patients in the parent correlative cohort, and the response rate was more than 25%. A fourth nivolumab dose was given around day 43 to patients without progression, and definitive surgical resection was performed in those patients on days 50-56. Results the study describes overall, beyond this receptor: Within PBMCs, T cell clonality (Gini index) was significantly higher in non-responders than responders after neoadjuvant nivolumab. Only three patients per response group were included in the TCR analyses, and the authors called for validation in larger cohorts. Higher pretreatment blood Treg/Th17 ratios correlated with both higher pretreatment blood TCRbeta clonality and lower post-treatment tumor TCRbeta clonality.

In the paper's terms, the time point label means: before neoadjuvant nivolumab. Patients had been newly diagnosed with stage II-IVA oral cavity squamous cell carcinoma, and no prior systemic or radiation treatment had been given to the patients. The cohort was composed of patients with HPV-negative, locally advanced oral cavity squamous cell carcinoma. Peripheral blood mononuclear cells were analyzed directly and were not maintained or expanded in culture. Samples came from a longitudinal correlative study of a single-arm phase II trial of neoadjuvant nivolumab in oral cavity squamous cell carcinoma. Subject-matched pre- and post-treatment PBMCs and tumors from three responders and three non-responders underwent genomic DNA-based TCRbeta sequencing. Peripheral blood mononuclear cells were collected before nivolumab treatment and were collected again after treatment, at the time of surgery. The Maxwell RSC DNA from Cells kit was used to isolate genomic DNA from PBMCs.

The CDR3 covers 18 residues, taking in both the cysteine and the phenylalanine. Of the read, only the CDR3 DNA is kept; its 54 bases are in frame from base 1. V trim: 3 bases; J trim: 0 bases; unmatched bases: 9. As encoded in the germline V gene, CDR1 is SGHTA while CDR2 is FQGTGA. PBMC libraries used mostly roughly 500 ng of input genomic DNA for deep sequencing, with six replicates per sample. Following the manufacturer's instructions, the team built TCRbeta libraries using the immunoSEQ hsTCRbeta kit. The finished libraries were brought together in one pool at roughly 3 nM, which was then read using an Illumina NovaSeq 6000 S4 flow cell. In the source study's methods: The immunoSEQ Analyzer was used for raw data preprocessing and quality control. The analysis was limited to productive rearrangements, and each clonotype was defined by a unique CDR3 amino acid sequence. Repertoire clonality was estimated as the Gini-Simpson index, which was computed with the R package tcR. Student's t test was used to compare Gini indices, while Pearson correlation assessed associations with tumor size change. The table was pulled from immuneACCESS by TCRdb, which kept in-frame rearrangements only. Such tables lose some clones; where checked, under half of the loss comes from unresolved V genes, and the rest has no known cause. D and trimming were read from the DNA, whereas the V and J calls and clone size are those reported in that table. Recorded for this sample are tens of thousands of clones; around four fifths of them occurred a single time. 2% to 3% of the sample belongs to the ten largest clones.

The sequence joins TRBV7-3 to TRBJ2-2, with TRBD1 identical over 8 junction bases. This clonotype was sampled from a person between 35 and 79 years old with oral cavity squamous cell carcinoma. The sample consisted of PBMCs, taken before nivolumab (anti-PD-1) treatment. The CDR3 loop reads CASSLIRTGPSNTGELFF. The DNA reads TGTGCCAGCAGCTTGATCCGGACAGGGCCCTCGAACACCGGGGAGCTGTTTTTT.